Reported below is one T cell receptor beta chain. The junction and the germline gene differ at one end; a read error may be behind it. This sample is part of a study of blood T cells in healthy people across ages. The germline V gene encodes CDR1 SNHLY and CDR2 FYNNEI. This CDR3 spans 15 amino acids. A J-beta primer mix and a sample-barcoded 5' primer were used in a second PCR of roughly 6 to 11 cycles. Each CDR3 protein gets one entry after TCRdb re-called the 5' RACE reads with MiXCR. The sample has hundreds of thousands of distinct CDR3 sequences; 40% to 65% are singletons. Sequenced sample: blood. The sequence was obtained from a woman of 80 years or more in good health. V usage is TRBV2 and J usage is TRBJ2-3; the match to TRBD2 covers 10 bases. CDR3 sequence (DNA): TGTGCCTGCAGTAAGGGACTAGCGCGCACAGATACGCAGTATTTT. This codes for CACSKGLARTDTQYF.